This T cell receptor (beta chain) was identified in a study of blood T cell repertoires in COVID-19. The germline CDR1 and CDR2 sequences are SNHLY and FYNNEI. V lost 8 bases and J lost 4, with 10 bases in between. The CDR3 has 12 amino acids. This clone has just one count. Sequencing used immunoSEQ multiplex PCR; TCRdb keeps in-frame clones, though not all of them. The sample shows about 94,000 clones, roughly four fifths of them seen only once. The gene calls are TRBV2 and TRBJ2-3; D gene unclear. This TCR was sampled from a man in his sixties with acute or convalescent COVID-19. Sequencing was carried out using peripheral blood. CDR3 in DNA: TGTGCCAGCGCCCAAAGCCCAGATACGCAGTATTTT. Its translation is CASAQSPDTQYF. Looking up the rest from reference TRBV2 and TRBJ2-3 gives the full variable domain: EPEVTQTPSHQVTQMGQEVILRCVPISNHLYFYWYRQILGQKVEFLVSFYNNEISEKSEIFDDQFSVERPDGSNFTLKIRSTKLEDSAMYFCASAQSPDTQYFGPGTRLTVL.